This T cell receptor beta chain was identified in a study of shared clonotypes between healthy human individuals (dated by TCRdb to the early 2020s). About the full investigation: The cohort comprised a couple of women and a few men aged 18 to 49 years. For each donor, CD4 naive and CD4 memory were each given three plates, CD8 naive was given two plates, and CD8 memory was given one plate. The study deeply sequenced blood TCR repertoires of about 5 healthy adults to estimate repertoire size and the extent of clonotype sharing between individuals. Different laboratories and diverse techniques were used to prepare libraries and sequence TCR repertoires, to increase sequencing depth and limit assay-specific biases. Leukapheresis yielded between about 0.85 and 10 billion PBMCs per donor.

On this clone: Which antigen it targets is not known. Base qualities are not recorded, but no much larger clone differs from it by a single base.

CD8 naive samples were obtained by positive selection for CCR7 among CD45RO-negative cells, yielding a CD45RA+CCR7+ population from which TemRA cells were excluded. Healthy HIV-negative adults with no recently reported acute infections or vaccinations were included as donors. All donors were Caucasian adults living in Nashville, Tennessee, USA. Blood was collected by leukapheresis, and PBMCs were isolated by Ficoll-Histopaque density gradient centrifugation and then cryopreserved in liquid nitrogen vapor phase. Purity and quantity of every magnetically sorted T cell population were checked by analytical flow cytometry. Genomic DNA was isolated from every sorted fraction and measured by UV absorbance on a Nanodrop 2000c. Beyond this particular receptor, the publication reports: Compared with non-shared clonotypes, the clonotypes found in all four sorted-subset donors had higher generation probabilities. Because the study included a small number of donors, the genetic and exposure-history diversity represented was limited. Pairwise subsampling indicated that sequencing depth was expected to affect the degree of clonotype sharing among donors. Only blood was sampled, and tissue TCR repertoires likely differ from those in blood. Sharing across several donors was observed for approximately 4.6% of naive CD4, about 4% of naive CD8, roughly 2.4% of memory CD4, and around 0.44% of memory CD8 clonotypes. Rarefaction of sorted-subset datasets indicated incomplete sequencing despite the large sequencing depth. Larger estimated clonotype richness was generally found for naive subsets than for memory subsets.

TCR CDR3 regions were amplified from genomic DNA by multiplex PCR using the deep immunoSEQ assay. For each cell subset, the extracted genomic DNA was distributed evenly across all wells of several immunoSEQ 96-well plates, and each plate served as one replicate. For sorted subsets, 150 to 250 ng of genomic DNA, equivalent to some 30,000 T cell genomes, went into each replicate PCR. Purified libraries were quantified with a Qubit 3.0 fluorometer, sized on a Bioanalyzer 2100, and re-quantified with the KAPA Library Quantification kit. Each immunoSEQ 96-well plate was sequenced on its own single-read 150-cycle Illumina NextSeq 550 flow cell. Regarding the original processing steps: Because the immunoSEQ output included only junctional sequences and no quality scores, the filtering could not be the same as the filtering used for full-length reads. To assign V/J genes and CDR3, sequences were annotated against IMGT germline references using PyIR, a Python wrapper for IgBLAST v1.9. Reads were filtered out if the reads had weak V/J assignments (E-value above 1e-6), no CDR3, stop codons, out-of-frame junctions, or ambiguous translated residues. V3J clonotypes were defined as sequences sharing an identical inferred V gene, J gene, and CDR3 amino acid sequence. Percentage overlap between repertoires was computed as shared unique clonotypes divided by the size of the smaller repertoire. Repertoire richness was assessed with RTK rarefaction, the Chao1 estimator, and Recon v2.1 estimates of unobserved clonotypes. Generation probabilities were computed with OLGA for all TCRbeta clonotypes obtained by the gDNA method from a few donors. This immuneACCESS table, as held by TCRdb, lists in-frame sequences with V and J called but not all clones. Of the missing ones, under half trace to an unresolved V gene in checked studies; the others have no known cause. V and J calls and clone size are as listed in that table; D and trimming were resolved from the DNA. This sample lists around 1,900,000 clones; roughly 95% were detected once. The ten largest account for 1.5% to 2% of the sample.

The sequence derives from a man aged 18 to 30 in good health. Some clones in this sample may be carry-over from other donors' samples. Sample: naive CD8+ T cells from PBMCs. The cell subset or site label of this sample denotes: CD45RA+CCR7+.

In nucleotide form, the sequence is TGTGCCAGCTCACCTTTCCGGGGGCAGTCAACTAATGAAAAACTGTTTTTT. Its coded protein is CASSPFRGQSTNEKLFF. The sequence links TRBV18 to TRBJ1-4, with a weak D call of TRBD1 (6 bases match). V is shortened by 3 bases, J by 0 bases, and the region joining them spans 14 bases. CDR1 and CDR2 (KGHSH, LQKENI) derive from the germline V gene. Including cysteine and phenylalanine, the CDR3 has 17 amino acids. Only the CDR3 DNA is retained, 51 bases long and in frame from the first base.